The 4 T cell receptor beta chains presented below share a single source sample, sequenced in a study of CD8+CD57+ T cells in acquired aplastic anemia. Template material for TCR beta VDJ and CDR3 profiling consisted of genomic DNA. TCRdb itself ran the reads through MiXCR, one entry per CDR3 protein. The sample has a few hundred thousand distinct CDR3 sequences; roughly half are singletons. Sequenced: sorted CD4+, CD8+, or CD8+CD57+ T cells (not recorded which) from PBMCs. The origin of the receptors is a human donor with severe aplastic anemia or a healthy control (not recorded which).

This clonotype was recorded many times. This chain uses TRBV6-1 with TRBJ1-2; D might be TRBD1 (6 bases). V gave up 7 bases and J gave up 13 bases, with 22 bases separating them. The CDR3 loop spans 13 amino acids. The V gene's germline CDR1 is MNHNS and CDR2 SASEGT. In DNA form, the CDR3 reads TGTGCCAGCACCCTTCCGGGCAGGGACAAGAGCACCTTC. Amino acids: CASTLPGRDKSTF.

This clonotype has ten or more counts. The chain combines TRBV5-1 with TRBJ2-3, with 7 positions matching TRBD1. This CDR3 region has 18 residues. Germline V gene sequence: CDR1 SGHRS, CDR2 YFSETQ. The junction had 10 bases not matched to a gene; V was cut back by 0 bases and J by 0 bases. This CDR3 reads CASSLGPRDSFSTDTQYF. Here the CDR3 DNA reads TGCGCCAGCAGCTTGGGGCCACGGGACAGCTTTAGCACAGATACGCAGTATTTT. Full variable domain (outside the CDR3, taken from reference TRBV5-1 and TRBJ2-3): KAGVTQTPRYLIKTRGQQVTLSCSPISGHRSVSWYQQTPGQGLQFLFEYFSETQRNKGNFPGRFSGRQFSNSRSEMNVSTLELGDSALYLCASSLGPRDSFSTDTQYFGPGTRLTVL.

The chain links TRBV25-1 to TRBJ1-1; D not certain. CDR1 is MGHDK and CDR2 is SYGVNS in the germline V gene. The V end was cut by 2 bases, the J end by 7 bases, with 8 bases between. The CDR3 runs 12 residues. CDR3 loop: CASSERAGEAFF. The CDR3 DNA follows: TGTGCCAGCAGTGAAAGGGCCGGTGAAGCTTTCTTT.

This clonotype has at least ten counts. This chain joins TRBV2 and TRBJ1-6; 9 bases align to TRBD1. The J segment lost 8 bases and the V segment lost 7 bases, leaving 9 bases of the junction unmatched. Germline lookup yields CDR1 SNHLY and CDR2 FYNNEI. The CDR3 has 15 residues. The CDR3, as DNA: TGTGCCAGCACCCGGGACAGGGCTTCCGATTCACCCCTCCACTTT. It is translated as CASTRDRASDSPLHF.